The 5 T cell receptor beta chains in this list originate from one sample, sequenced in a study of cytomegalovirus exposure and HLA in healthy donors. A multiplex PCR was run with 60 Vbeta primers and 13 Jbeta primers. TCRdb's copy holds only in-frame clones and misses some; the assay was immunoSEQ multiplex PCR. The table shows about 130,000 clones, with approximately 84% occurring only once. The sequenced material came from PBMCs. These receptors were obtained from a boy aged 2 to 10 in good health and CMV-seronegative.

This clone was observed a handful of times. V usage is TRBV10-3 and J usage is TRBJ1-1; D unresolved. Germline V gene sequence: CDR1 ENHRY, CDR2 SYGVKD. The CDR3 is 15 amino acids. V shed 0 bases and J shed 0 bases, with 8 bases lying between them. This CDR3 reads CAISESRAVNTEAFF. CDR3 coding DNA: TGTGCCATCAGTGAGTCGAGGGCAGTGAACACTGAAGCTTTCTTT.

This clone was recorded only once. The rearrangement joins TRBV19 to TRBJ1-5; D is perhaps TRBD1 (5 bases). Germline CDR1 reads LNHDA; CDR2 reads SQIVND (reference sequence). V was cut by 8 bases and J by 7 bases, with 15 bases left in between. This CDR3 has 13 amino acids. The CDR3 DNA reads TGTGCCAGTGGACCCCAGGGCAGGCAGCCCCAGCATTTT. This translates into CASGPQGRQPQHF.

The chain combines TRBV19 with TRBJ1-5; D possibly corresponds to TRBD1 (6 bases). With 4 bases removed from V and 3 bases from J, the gap between germline ends came to 16 bases. Germline V CDR1 and CDR2: LNHDA, SQIVND (reference sequence). This CDR3 comprises 16 residues. CDR3 sequence reads: CASSKSKDSFNQPQHF. As DNA, the CDR3 is TGTGCCAGTAGTAAAAGCAAGGACAGCTTCAATCAGCCCCAGCATTTT.

The chain joins TRBV19 to TRBJ2-1; 7 nucleotides match TRBD1. The CDR3 covers 17 residues. V was clipped by 6 bases and J by 3 bases; unmatched bases: 14. Germline CDR1 is LNHDA and CDR2 is SQIVND (reference sequence). The CDR3 sequence: CASRGMLARGSYNEQFF. In DNA, the CDR3 is TGTGCCAGTAGAGGCATGCTGGCCAGGGGGAGCTACAATGAGCAGTTCTTC.

As to this clone: The junction differs from germline at one of its ends, possibly a read error. V gene TRBV7-7 combines with J gene TRBJ2-2, with 10 bases matching TRBD2. Germline V gene data show CDR1 as SSHAT and CDR2 as FNYEAQ (reference sequence). The CDR3 extends over 17 amino acids. The CDR3 sequence is CASSPRNPGLASGELFF. The CDR3, as DNA: TGTGCTAGCAGCCCCCGAAACCCGGGACTAGCGTCCGGGGAGCTGTTTTTT.